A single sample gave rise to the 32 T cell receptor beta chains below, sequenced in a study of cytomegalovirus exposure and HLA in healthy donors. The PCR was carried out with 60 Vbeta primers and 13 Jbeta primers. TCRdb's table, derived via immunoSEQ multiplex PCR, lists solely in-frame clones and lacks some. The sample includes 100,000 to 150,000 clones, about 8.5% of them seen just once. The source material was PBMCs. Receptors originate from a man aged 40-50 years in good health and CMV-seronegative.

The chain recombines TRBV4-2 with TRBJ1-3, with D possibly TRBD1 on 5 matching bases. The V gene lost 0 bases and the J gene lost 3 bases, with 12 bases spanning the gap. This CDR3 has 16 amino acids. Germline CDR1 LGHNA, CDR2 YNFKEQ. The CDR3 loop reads CASSQDSGGGGNTIYF. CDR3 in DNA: TGTGCCAGCAGCCAAGACTCCGGGGGGGGTGGAAACACCATATATTTT.

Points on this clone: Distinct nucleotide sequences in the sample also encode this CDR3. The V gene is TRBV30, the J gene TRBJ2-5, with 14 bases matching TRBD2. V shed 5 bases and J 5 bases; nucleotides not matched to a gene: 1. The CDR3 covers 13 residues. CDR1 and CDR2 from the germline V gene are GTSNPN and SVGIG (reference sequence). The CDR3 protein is CAWRTSGGETQYF. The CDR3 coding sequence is TGTGCCTGGCGGACTAGCGGGGGGGAGACCCAGTACTTC.

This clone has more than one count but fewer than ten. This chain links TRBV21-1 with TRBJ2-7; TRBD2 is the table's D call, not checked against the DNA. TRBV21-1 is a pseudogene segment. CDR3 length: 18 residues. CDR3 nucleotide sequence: TGTGCCAGCAGCAAAGCCAAGGAGGGTAGACCAGGCCGCTACGAGCAGTACTTC. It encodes CASSKAKEGRPGRYEQYF.

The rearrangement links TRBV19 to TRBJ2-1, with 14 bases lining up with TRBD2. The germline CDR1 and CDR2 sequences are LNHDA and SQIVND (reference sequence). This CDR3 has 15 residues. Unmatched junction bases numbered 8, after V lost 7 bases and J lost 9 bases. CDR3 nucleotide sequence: TGTGCCAGTACCTTGACTAGCGGGGGGGCTGTTGAGCAGTTCTTC. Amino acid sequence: CASTLTSGGAVEQFF.

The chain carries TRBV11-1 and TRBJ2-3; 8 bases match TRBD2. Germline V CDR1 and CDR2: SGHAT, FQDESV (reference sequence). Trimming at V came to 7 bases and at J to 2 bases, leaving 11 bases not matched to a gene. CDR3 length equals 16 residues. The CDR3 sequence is CASTWERGPNTDTQYF. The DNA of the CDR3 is TGTGCCAGCACTTGGGAGCGGGGGCCAAACACAGATACGCAGTATTTT. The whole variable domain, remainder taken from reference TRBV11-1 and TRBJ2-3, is EAEVAQSPRYKITEKSQAVAFWCDPISGHATLYWYRQILGQGPELLVQFQDESVVDDSQLPKDRFSAERLKGVDSTLKIQPAELGDSAMYLCASTWERGPNTDTQYFGPGTRLTVL.

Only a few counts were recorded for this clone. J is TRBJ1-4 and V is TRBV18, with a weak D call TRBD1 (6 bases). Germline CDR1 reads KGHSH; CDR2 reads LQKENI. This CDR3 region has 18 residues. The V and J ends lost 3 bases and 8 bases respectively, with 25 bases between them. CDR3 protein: CASSPPDAGEPKGEKLFF. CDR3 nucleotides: TGTGCCAGCTCACCGCCGGATGCAGGGGAGCCCAAAGGGGAAAAACTGTTTTTT.

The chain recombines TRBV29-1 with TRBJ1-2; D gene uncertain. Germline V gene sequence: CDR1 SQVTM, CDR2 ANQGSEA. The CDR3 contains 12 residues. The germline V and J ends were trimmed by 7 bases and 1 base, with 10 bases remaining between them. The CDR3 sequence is CSGEGDNYGYTF. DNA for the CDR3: TGCAGCGGGGAGGGAGATAACTATGGCTACACCTTC.

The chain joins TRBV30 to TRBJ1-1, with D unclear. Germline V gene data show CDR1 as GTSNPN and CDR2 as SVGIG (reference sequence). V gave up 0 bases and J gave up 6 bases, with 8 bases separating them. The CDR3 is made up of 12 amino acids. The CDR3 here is CAWSVRIAEAFF. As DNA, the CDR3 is TGTGCCTGGAGTGTTCGAATAGCTGAAGCTTTCTTT.

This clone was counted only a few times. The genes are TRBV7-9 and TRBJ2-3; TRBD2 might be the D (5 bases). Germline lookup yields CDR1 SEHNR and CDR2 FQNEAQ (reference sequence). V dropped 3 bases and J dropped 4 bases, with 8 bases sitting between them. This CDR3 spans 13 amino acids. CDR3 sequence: CASSFEGSDTQYF. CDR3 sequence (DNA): TGTGCCAGCAGCTTCGAGGGTTCAGATACGCAGTATTTT.

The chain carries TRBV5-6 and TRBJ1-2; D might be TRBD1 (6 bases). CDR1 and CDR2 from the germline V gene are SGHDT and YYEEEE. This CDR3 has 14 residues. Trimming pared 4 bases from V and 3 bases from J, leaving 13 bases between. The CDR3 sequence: CASSPKQGYYGYTF. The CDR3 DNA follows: TGTGCCAGCAGCCCCAAGCAGGGGTACTATGGCTACACCTTC.

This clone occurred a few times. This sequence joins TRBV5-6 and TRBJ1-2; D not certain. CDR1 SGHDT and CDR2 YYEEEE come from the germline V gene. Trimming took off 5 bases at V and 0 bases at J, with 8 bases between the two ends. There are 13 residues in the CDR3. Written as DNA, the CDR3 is TGTGCCAGCAGTTGGAGGGCTAACTATGGCTACACCTTC. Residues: CASSWRANYGYTF.

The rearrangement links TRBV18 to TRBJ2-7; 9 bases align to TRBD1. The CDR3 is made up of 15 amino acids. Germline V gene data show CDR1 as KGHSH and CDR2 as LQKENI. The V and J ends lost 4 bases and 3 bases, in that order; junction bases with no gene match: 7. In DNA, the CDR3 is TGTGCCAGCTCACTCTCGGGACAGGGTCTCTACGAGCAGTACTTC. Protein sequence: CASSLSGQGLYEQYF.

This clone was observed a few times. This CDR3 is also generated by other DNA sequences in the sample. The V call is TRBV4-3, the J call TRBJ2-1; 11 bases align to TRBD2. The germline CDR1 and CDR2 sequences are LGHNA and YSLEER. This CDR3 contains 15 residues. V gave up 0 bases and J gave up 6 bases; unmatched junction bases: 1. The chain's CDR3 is CASSQDSGGANEQFF. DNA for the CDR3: TGCGCCAGCAGCCAAGATAGCGGGGGGGCCAATGAGCAGTTCTTC.

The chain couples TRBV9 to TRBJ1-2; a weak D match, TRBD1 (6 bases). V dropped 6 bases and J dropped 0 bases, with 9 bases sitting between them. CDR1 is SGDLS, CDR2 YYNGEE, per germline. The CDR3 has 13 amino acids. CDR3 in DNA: TGTGCCAGCACCCAGGGGACTAACTATGGCTACACCTTC. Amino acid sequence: CASTQGTNYGYTF.

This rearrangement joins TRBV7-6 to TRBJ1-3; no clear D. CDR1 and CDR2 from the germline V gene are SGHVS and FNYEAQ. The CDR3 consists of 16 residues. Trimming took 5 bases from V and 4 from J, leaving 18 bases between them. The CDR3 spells CASSPLMAGSGNTIYF. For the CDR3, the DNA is TGTGCCAGCAGCCCCCTGATGGCGGGTTCGGGAAACACCATATATTTT.

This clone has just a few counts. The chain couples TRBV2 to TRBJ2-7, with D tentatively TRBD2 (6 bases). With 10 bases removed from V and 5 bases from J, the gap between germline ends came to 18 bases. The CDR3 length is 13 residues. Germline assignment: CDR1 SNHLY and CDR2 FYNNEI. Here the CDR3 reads CATWDSTRDEQYF. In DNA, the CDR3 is TGTGCCACCTGGGACTCCACGAGAGACGAGCAGTACTTC.

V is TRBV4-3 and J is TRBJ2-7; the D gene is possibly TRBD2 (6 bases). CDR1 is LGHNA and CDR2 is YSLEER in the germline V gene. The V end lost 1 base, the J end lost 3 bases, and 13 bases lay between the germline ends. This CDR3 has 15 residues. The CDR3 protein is CASSQAGGLGYEQYF. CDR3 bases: TGCGCCAGCAGCCAAGCTGGAGGGTTAGGCTACGAGCAGTACTTC.

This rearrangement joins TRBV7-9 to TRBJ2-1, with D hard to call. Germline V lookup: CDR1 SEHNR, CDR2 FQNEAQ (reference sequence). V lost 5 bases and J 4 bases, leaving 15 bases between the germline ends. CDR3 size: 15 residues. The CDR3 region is CASSAPVVRYNEQFF. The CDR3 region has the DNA TGTGCCAGCAGCGCGCCGGTCGTGCGTTACAATGAGCAGTTCTTC.

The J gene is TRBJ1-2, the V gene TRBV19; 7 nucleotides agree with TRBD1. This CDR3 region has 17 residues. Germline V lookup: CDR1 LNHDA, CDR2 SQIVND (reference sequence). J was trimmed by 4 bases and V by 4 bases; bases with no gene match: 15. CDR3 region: CASSSYQGGALFYGYTF. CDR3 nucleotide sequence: TGTGCCAGTAGTAGTTATCAGGGGGGCGCCCTGTTCTATGGCTACACCTTC. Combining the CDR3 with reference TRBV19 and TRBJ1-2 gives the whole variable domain DGGITQSPKYLFRKEGQNVTLSCEQNLNHDAMYWYRQDPGQGLRLIYYSQIVNDFQKGDIAEGYSVSREKKESFPLTVTSAQKNPTAFYLCASSSYQGGALFYGYTFGSGTRLTVV.

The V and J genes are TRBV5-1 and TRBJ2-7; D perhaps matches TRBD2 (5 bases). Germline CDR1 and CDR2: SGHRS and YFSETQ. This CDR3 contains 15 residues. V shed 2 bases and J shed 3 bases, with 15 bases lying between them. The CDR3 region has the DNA TGCGCCAGCAGCTTCTACTCCGGGGAAGGCTACGAGCAGTACTTC. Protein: CASSFYSGEGYEQYF.

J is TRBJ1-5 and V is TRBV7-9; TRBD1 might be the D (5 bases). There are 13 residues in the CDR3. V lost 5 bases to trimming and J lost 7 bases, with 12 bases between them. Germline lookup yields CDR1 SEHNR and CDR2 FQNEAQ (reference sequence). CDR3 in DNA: TGTGCCAGCAGCCATGCAGGGTCCCAGCCCCAGCATTTT. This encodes CASSHAGSQPQHF.

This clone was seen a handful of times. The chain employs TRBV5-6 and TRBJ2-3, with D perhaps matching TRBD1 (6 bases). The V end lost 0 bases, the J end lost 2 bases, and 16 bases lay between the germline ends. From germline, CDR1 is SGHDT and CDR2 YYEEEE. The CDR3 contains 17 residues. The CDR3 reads CASSLGGIGQITDTQYF. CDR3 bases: TGTGCCAGCAGCTTGGGGGGTATTGGACAGATCACAGATACGCAGTATTTT. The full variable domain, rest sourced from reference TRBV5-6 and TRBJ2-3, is DAGVTQSPTHLIKTRGQQVTLRCSPKSGHDTVSWYQQALGQGPQFIFQYYEEEERQRGNFPDRFSGHQFPNYSSELNVNALLLGDSALYLCASSLGGIGQITDTQYFGPGTRLTVL.

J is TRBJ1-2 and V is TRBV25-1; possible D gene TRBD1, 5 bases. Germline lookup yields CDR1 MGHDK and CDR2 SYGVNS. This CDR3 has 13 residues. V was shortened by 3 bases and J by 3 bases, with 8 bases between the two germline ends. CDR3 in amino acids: CASSEGTDYGYTF. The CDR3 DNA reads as TGTGCCAGCAGTGAGGGGACTGACTATGGCTACACCTTC.

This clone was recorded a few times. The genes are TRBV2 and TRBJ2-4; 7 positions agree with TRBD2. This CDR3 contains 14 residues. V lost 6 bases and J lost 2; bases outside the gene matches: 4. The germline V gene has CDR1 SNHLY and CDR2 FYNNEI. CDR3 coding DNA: TGTGCCAGCAGAGCGGGGCTGTCCAAAAACATTCAGTACTTC. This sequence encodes CASRAGLSKNIQYF.

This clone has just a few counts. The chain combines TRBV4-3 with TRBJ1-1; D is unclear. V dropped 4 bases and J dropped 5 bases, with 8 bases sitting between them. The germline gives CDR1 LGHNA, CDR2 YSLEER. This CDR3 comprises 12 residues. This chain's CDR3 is CASSPGSTEAFF. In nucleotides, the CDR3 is TGCGCCAGCAGCCCGGGGAGTACTGAAGCTTTCTTT.

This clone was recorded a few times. The CDR3: CAISEVSSYNEQFF. DNA for the CDR3: TGTGCCATCAGTGAAGTGAGCTCCTACAATGAGCAGTTCTTC. This chain connects TRBV10-3 to TRBJ2-1; D gene ambiguous. This CDR3 is 14 amino acids long. The V end lost 3 bases, the J end lost 0 bases, and 6 bases lay between the germline ends. The germline CDR1 and CDR2 sequences are ENHRY and SYGVKD.

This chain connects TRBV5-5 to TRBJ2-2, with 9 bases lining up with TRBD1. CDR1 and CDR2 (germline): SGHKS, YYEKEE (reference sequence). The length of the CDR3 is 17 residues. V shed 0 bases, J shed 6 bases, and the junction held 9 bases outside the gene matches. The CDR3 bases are TGTGCCAGCAGCTTGGATGGGGGGACAGGGTCCCCCGGGGAGCTGTTTTTT. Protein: CASSLDGGTGSPGELFF.

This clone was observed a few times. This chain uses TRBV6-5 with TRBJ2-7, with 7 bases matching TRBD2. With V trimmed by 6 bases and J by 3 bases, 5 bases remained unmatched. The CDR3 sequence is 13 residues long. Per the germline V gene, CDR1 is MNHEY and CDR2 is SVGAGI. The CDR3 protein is CASSLGLVYEQYF. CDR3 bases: TGTGCCAGCAGCCTCGGACTAGTCTACGAGCAGTACTTC.

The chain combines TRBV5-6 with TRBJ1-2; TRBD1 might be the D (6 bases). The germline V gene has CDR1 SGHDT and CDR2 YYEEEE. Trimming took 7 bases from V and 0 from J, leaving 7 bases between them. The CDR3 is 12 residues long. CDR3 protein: CASRDTNYGYTF. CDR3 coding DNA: TGTGCCAGCCGGGACACTAACTATGGCTACACCTTC.

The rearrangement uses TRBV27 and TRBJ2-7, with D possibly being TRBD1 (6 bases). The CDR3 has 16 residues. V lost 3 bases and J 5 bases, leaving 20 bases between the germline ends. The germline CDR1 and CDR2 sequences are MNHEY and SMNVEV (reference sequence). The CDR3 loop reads CASSLGAGTPTNEQYF. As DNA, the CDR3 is TGTGCCAGCAGTTTGGGCGCCGGGACACCCACCAACGAGCAGTACTTC.

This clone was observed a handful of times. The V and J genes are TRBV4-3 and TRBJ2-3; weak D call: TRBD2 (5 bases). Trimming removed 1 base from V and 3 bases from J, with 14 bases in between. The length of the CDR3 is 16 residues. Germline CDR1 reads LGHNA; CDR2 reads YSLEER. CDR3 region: CASSQGEGLTTDTQYF. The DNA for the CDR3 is TGCGCCAGCAGCCAAGGAGAGGGTCTAACAACAGATACGCAGTATTTT.

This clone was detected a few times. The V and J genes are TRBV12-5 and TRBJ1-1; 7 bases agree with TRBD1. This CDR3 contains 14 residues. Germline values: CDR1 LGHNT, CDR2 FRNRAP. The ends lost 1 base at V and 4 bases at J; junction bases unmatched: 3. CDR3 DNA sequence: TGTGCTAGTGGTTTGGCATCAGGGGGCACTGAAGCTTTCTTT. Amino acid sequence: CASGLASGGTEAFF. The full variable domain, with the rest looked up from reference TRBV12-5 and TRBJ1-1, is DARVTQTPRHKVTEMGQEVTMRCQPILGHNTVFWYRQTMMQGLELLAYFRNRAPLDDSGMPKDRFSAEMPDATLATLKIQPSEPRDSAVYFCASGLASGGTEAFFGQGTRLTVV.